This record covers a single T cell receptor (beta chain). Assay: immunoSEQ multiplex PCR; the TCRdb copy retains only in-frame clones and omits some. The sample lists 250,000 to 300,000 clones, 89% occurring once. The CDR3 runs 15 residues. V was clipped by 3 bases and J by 5 bases; unmatched bases: 9. From germline, CDR1 is GTSNPN and CDR2 SVGIG (reference sequence). The source of the sample is a study of blood T cell repertoires in COVID-19. The sequence derives from a man in his fifties with acute or convalescent COVID-19. The J gene is TRBJ2-3, the V gene TRBV30; 9 bases line up with TRBD1. The specimen was peripheral blood. The CDR3 sequence: CAWRAGQGRGDTQYF. The CDR3 DNA reads TGTGCCTGGAGGGCAGGACAGGGGCGGGGAGATACGCAGTATTTT.